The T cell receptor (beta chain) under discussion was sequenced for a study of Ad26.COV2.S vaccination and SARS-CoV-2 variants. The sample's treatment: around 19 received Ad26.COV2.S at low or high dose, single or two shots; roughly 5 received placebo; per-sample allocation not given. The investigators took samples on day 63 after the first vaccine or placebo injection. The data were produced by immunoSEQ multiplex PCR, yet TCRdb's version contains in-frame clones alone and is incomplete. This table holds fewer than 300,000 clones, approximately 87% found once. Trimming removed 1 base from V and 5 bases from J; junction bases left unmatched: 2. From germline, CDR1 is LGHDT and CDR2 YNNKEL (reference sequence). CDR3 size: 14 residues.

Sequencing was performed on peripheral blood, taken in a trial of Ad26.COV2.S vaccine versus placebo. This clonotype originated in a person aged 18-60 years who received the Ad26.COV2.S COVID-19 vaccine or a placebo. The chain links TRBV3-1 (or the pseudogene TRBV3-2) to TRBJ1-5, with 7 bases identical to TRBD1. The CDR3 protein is CASSQGQGYQPQHF. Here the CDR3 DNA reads TGTGCCAGCAGCCAAGGACAGGGCTATCAGCCCCAGCATTTT.